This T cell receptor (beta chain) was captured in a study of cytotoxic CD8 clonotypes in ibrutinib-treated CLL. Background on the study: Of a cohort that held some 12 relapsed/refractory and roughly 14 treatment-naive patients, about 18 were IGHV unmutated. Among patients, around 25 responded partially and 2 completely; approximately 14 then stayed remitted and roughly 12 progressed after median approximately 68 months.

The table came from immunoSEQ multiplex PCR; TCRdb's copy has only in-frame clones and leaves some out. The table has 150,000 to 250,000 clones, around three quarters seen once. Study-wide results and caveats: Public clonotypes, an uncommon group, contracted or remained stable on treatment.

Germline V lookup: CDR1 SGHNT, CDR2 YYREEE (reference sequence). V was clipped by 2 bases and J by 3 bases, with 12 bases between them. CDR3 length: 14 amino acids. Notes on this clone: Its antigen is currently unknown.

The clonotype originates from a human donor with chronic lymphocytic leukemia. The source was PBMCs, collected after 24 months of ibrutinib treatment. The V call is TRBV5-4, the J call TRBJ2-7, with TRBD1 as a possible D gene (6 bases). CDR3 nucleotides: TGTGCCAGCAGCTTACCAGGGGCGAACTACGAGCAGTACTTC. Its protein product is CASSLPGANYEQYF. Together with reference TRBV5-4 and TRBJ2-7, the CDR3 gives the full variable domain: ETGVTQSPTHLIKTRGQQVTLRCSSQSGHNTVSWYQQALGQGPQFIFQYYREEENGRGNFPPRFSGLQFPNYSSELNVNALELDDSALYLCASSLPGANYEQYFGPGTRLTVT.